This is a list of T cell receptor beta chains from one sample in a study of blood T cell repertoires in COVID-19. Produced via immunoSEQ multiplex PCR; TCRdb's table is partial and in-frame only. The table includes roughly 150,000 clones, about 83% detected once. Sequenced material: peripheral blood. These receptors all stem from a human donor in a cohort sampled during active COVID-19. Each CDR3 is given with its conserved first and last residue. The D gene is left open where the match is weak. Not all rows give a size; the values are once, few, many and, for expanded clones, a class.

v_call: TRBV7-9
clone_size: -
j_call: TRBJ2-5
d_call: -
cdr3_aa: CASSPRQAQETQYF
cdr3_nt: TGTGCCAGCAGTCCTCGGCAGGCCCAAGAGACCCAGTACTTC

v_call: TRBV19
clone_size: -
j_call: TRBJ2-7
d_call: -
cdr3_aa: CASSIDPWTPSEPYEQYF
cdr3_nt: TGTGCCAGTAGTATCGATCCCTGGACACCCTCGGAACCCTACGAGCAGTACTTC

v_call: TRBV9
clone_size: -
j_call: TRBJ2-7
d_call: TRBD1
cdr3_aa: CASSPPLGGTGQRAYEQYF
cdr3_nt: TGTGCCAGCAGCCCCCCACTGGGGGGGACAGGGCAAAGGGCCTACGAGCAGTACTTC

v_call: TRBV6-5
clone_size: -
j_call: TRBJ1-2
d_call: TRBD1
cdr3_aa: CASSYSAPGQGVPYTF
cdr3_nt: TGTGCCAGCAGTTACTCGGCGCCGGGACAGGGCGTCCCCTACACCTTC

v_call: TRBV11-3
clone_size: -
j_call: TRBJ2-7
d_call: TRBD2
cdr3_aa: CASSSGLAADYEQYF
cdr3_nt: TGTGCCAGCAGCTCCGGACTAGCGGCTGACTACGAGCAGTACTTC

v_call: TRBV15
clone_size: few
j_call: TRBJ2-1
d_call: -
cdr3_aa: CATSRDGQNEQFF
cdr3_nt: TGTGCCACCAGCAGAGACGGACAGAATGAGCAGTTCTTC

v_call: TRBV28
clone_size: -
j_call: TRBJ1-3
d_call: -
cdr3_aa: CASSLSLGNTIYF
cdr3_nt: TGTGCCAGCAGTTTATCTCTTGGAAACACCATATATTTT

v_call: TRBV2
clone_size: -
j_call: TRBJ1-1
d_call: -
cdr3_aa: CASSVQTGRNTEAFF
cdr3_nt: TGTGCCAGCAGTGTGCAGACAGGTAGGAACACTGAAGCTTTCTTT

v_call: TRBV11-2
clone_size: -
j_call: TRBJ2-5
d_call: -
cdr3_aa: CASSRWDTSQETQYF
cdr3_nt: TGTGCCAGCAGCCGATGGGACACCAGTCAAGAGACCCAGTACTTC

v_call: TRBV27
clone_size: once
j_call: TRBJ2-6
d_call: -
cdr3_aa: CASSSNRAGANVLTF
cdr3_nt: TGTGCCAGCAGTTCAAACAGGGCTGGGGCCAACGTCCTGACTTTC

v_call: TRBV5-6
clone_size: -
j_call: TRBJ1-5
d_call: -
cdr3_aa: CASSFGVWNQPQHF
cdr3_nt: TGTGCCAGCAGCTTTGGAGTCTGGAATCAGCCCCAGCATTTT

v_call: TRBV2
clone_size: -
j_call: TRBJ2-7
d_call: -
cdr3_aa: CASRRDSLYEQYF
cdr3_nt: TGTGCCAGCAGGCGGGACAGCCTCTACGAGCAGTACTTC

v_call: TRBV11-3
clone_size: -
j_call: TRBJ2-1
d_call: -
cdr3_aa: CASRTFGGYEQFF
cdr3_nt: TGTGCCAGCAGAACCTTTGGGGGGTATGAGCAGTTCTTC

v_call: TRBV11-3
clone_size: -
j_call: TRBJ1-6
d_call: -
cdr3_aa: CASSLGRSPLHF
cdr3_nt: TGTGCCAGCAGCTTAGGGAGATCACCCCTCCACTTT

v_call: TRBV19
clone_size: -
j_call: TRBJ2-7
d_call: -
cdr3_aa: CASSIESGAGINEQYF
cdr3_nt: TGTGCCAGTAGTATAGAAAGTGGGGCAGGAATTAACGAGCAGTACTTC

v_call: TRBV7-9
clone_size: -
j_call: TRBJ2-7
d_call: -
cdr3_aa: CASSLVEGLWPYEQYF
cdr3_nt: TGTGCCAGCAGCTTAGTCGAGGGTTTATGGCCCTACGAGCAGTACTTC

v_call: TRBV28
clone_size: -
j_call: TRBJ1-1
d_call: -
cdr3_aa: CASSFRTVNTEAFF
cdr3_nt: TGTGCCAGCAGTTTCAGGACAGTGAACACTGAAGCTTTCTTT

v_call: TRBV7-3
clone_size: -
j_call: TRBJ1-2
d_call: -
cdr3_aa: CASSLGGTPGDGYTF
cdr3_nt: TGTGCCAGCAGCTTAGGCGGGACCCCGGGGGATGGCTACACCTTC

v_call: TRBV11-3
clone_size: -
j_call: TRBJ2-3
d_call: -
cdr3_aa: CASSRSTDTQYF
cdr3_nt: TGTGCCAGCAGCCGGAGCACAGATACGCAGTATTTT

v_call: TRBV10-3
clone_size: -
j_call: TRBJ1-2
d_call: -
cdr3_aa: CAISEGMGAIYGYTF
cdr3_nt: TGTGCCATCAGTGAGGGGATGGGGGCGATCTATGGCTACACCTTC

v_call: TRBV20-1
clone_size: few
j_call: TRBJ2-7
d_call: TRBD2
cdr3_aa: CSASGGGNYEQYF
cdr3_nt: TGCAGTGCCAGTGGCGGGGGAAACTACGAGCAGTACTTC

v_call: TRBV7-2
clone_size: few
j_call: TRBJ2-7
d_call: -
cdr3_aa: CASSLVSRALSYEQYF
cdr3_nt: TGTGCCAGCAGCTTAGTCTCTCGCGCGCTATCCTACGAGCAGTACTTC

v_call: TRBV6-4
clone_size: -
j_call: TRBJ1-6
d_call: -
cdr3_aa: CASSDSKARRQLDNSPLHF
cdr3_nt: TGTGCCAGCAGTGACTCGAAAGCCCGACGACAGTTAGATAATTCACCCCTCCACTTT

v_call: TRBV5-8
clone_size: -
j_call: TRBJ2-3
d_call: TRBD1
cdr3_aa: CASSLDTGGAADTQYF
cdr3_nt: TGTGCCAGCAGCTTGGATACAGGGGGCGCGGCAGATACGCAGTATTTT

v_call: TRBV9
clone_size: -
j_call: TRBJ2-7
d_call: TRBD2
cdr3_aa: CASSVGTSGGYEQYF
cdr3_nt: TGTGCCAGCAGCGTAGGCACTAGCGGGGGTTACGAGCAGTACTTC

v_call: TRBV7-9
clone_size: -
j_call: TRBJ1-4
d_call: -
cdr3_aa: CASSLMSASGYNEKLFF
cdr3_nt: TGTGCCAGCAGCTTAATGTCGGCCAGCGGGTACAATGAAAAACTGTTTTTT

v_call: TRBV2
clone_size: -
j_call: TRBJ2-1
d_call: TRBD2
cdr3_aa: CASSKLRGLAKGNEQFF
cdr3_nt: TGTGCCAGCAGTAAACTACGGGGACTAGCGAAAGGGAATGAGCAGTTCTTC

v_call: TRBV30
clone_size: -
j_call: TRBJ1-1
d_call: -
cdr3_aa: CAWSVRGGTEAFF
cdr3_nt: TGTGCCTGGAGTGTCAGGGGTGGGACTGAAGCTTTCTTT

v_call: TRBV27
clone_size: -
j_call: TRBJ1-3
d_call: -
cdr3_aa: CASSASGIYGGNTIYF
cdr3_nt: TGTGCCAGCAGTGCCTCCGGGATCTATGGTGGAAACACCATATATTTT

v_call: TRBV11-3
clone_size: -
j_call: TRBJ2-1
d_call: TRBD2
cdr3_aa: CASSLGASGGTHTWNEQFF
cdr3_nt: TGTGCCAGCAGCTTAGGGGCTAGCGGGGGGACACACACATGGAATGAGCAGTTCTTC

v_call: TRBV28
clone_size: -
j_call: TRBJ2-2
d_call: -
cdr3_aa: CASSQGPWGANTGELFF
cdr3_nt: TGTGCCAGCAGCCAAGGACCTTGGGGAGCGAACACCGGGGAGCTGTTTTTT

v_call: TRBV5-1
clone_size: -
j_call: TRBJ2-1
d_call: TRBD2
cdr3_aa: CASSQGLVGLNEQFF
cdr3_nt: TGCGCCAGCAGCCAAGGACTAGTGGGTTTGAATGAGCAGTTCTTC

v_call: TRBV6-6
clone_size: -
j_call: TRBJ1-2
d_call: TRBD1
cdr3_aa: CASSPRGQGGGYTF
cdr3_nt: TGTGCCAGCAGTCCGCGAGGACAGGGCGGGGGCTACACCTTC

v_call: TRBV7-3
clone_size: -
j_call: TRBJ1-2
d_call: -
cdr3_aa: CASSLSLSGNDGYTF
cdr3_nt: TGTGCCAGCAGCTTAAGCCTCTCCGGGAACGATGGCTACACCTTC

v_call: TRBV28
clone_size: -
j_call: TRBJ1-2
d_call: -
cdr3_aa: CASSPARGYTF
cdr3_nt: TGTGCCAGCAGCCCCGCGCGTGGCTACACCTTC

v_call: TRBV30
clone_size: -
j_call: TRBJ2-1
d_call: TRBD2
cdr3_aa: CAWSGVAGEGGNEQFF
cdr3_nt: TGTGCCTGGAGTGGGGTAGCGGGAGAGGGGGGCAATGAGCAGTTCTTC

v_call: TRBV15
clone_size: -
j_call: TRBJ2-3
d_call: -
cdr3_aa: CATSTRGGDADTQYF
cdr3_nt: TGTGCCACCAGTACCCGAGGGGGGGATGCAGATACGCAGTATTTT

v_call: TRBV7-2
clone_size: -
j_call: TRBJ1-1
d_call: TRBD1
cdr3_aa: CASNHRGRSDTEAFF
cdr3_nt: TGTGCCAGCAACCACAGGGGGCGGTCTGACACTGAAGCTTTCTTT

v_call: TRBV7-9
clone_size: once
j_call: TRBJ2-7
d_call: TRBD1
cdr3_aa: CASSHGTGPYEQYF
cdr3_nt: TGTGCCAGCAGCCATGGGACAGGGCCTTACGAGCAGTACTTC

v_call: TRBV3-1/TRBV3-2
clone_size: -
j_call: TRBJ1-5
d_call: -
cdr3_aa: CASSQATNQPQHF
cdr3_nt: TGTGCCAGCAGCCAAGCCACAAATCAGCCCCAGCATTTT

v_call: TRBV30
clone_size: -
j_call: TRBJ2-1
d_call: -
cdr3_aa: CAWSAMARYNEQFF
cdr3_nt: TGTGCCTGGAGTGCCATGGCGCGGTACAATGAGCAGTTCTTC

v_call: TRBV7-8
clone_size: -
j_call: TRBJ2-7
d_call: TRBD2
cdr3_aa: CASSFDSGRWDEQYF
cdr3_nt: TGTGCCAGCAGCTTTGATAGCGGGAGATGGGACGAGCAGTACTTC

v_call: TRBV21-1
clone_size: -
j_call: TRBJ2-3
d_call: -
cdr3_aa: CASSKVVESDTQYF
cdr3_nt: TGTGCCAGCAGCAAAGTCGTAGAGTCTGATACGCAGTATTTT

v_call: TRBV9
clone_size: -
j_call: TRBJ2-7
d_call: -
cdr3_aa: CASSVGTKAKYEQYF
cdr3_nt: TGTGCCAGCAGCGTAGGAACGAAAGCAAAATACGAGCAGTACTTC

v_call: TRBV9
clone_size: -
j_call: TRBJ2-7
d_call: -
cdr3_aa: CASSVAPGDYEQYF
cdr3_nt: TGTGCCAGCAGCGTAGCCCCGGGAGACTACGAGCAGTACTTC

v_call: TRBV4-2
clone_size: few
j_call: TRBJ1-3
d_call: -
cdr3_aa: CASSPRVEQGGEKFRNTIYF
cdr3_nt: TGTGCCAGCAGCCCCCGCGTGGAACAGGGAGGGGAAAAGTTTCGAAACACCATATATTTT

v_call: TRBV6-2/TRBV6-3
clone_size: -
j_call: TRBJ2-5
d_call: TRBD2
cdr3_aa: CASSYSITGGETQYF
cdr3_nt: TGTGCCAGCAGTTACTCGATAACGGGGGGAGAGACCCAGTACTTC

v_call: TRBV7-9
clone_size: few
j_call: TRBJ2-7
d_call: -
cdr3_aa: CASSLEPILYEQYF
cdr3_nt: TGTGCCAGCAGCTTAGAACCTATACTCTACGAGCAGTACTTC

v_call: TRBV10-1
clone_size: few
j_call: TRBJ1-1
d_call: -
cdr3_aa: CASSEGRGRTEAFF
cdr3_nt: TGCGCCAGCAGTGAGGGCAGGGGAAGGACTGAAGCTTTCTTT

v_call: TRBV18
clone_size: -
j_call: TRBJ1-1
d_call: TRBD1
cdr3_aa: CASSPPRGRNTEAFF
cdr3_nt: TGTGCCAGCTCACCACCGAGGGGGCGGAACACTGAAGCTTTCTTT

v_call: TRBV5-1
clone_size: -
j_call: TRBJ1-4
d_call: -
cdr3_aa: CASSLAGRADEKLFF
cdr3_nt: TGCGCCAGCAGCTTGGCCGGCAGGGCGGACGAAAAACTGTTTTTT